This TCR beta chain was captured by sequencing in a study of blood T cell repertoires in COVID-19 (dated by TCRdb to the early 2020s). Background on the whole study: Collaborator samples came from the United States, Italy and Spain and covered acute and convalescent phases of COVID-19. A freely available public database, intended as a resource for researchers studying the immune response to SARS-CoV-2, is where the repertoires were released. The material from the prospective study consisted of cDNA or gDNA derived from T cells, B-cell-depleted T cells, or PBMCs. The samples were drawn from two sources: the first 160 participants of the ongoing ImmuneRACE study, and over 950 subjects contributed by 6 global collaborators. Deeply sampled blood TCRbeta repertoires from subjects exposed to, actively infected with, or recovered from COVID-19 were included in the dataset. Where HLA class I and class II types were available, the types were taken from metadata supplied by the sample provider, not from assay-based typing. The sample metadata nearly always contained a de-identified subject ID, COVID-19 status, age in years and sex. Broader findings and caveats from the paper: The amount of clinical and demographic metadata varied by source and participant and was provided uncurated.

One collaborating source in Seattle enrolled patients during active infection and followed them longitudinally through the course of disease. The collaborating institutions used their own protocols to collect whole blood in K2EDTA tubes. For TCRbeta analysis, collaborators shipped samples as frozen whole blood, isolated PBMCs, or DNA extracted from either of those sample types. With regard to this clone: The clone's antigen remains unknown. No base-level quality is on record; no much larger clone is a single base apart.

TCRbeta CDR3 regions were amplified from genomic DNA by means of the immunoSEQ Assay, a bias-controlled multiplex PCR. The study's own analysis went as follows. The number of nucleated cells in each sample was estimated by amplification of reference gene primers within the assay. To quantify the absolute abundance of each unique TCRbeta CDR3 rearrangement, sequence reads were collapsed and filtered. For each sample, productive Simpson clonality was calculated by taking the square root of Simpson's diversity index across productive rearrangements. TCRdb re-hosts the immuneACCESS table, in-frame sequences only. Its copies lack some clones; in the studies checked, an unresolved V gene accounts for under half of them, and the cause for the rest is not known. V and J calls and clone size are as listed in that table; D and trimming were resolved from the DNA. The sample table lists fewer than 250,000 clones, about 93% of them with a count of one. The top ten clones comprise 0.83% of the sample.

Trimming takes 3 bases off V and 1 base off J; junction bases not matched to a gene: 4. Sequences SGHRS (CDR1) and YFSETQ (CDR2) are obtained from the germline V gene. There are 14 amino acids in the CDR3, from cysteine to phenylalanine inclusive. Only CDR3 DNA remains: 42 bases, in frame from the first base. The specimen was peripheral blood. The receptor was isolated from a man aged 25-45 years with COVID-19, enrolled during active disease. The chain was built from TRBV5-1 and TRBJ2-7; 7 bases in the middle match TRBD1. CDR3 sequence: CASSYQTGSYEQYF. The DNA sequence is TGCGCCAGCAGCTATCAGACAGGGTCCTACGAGCAGTACTTC.